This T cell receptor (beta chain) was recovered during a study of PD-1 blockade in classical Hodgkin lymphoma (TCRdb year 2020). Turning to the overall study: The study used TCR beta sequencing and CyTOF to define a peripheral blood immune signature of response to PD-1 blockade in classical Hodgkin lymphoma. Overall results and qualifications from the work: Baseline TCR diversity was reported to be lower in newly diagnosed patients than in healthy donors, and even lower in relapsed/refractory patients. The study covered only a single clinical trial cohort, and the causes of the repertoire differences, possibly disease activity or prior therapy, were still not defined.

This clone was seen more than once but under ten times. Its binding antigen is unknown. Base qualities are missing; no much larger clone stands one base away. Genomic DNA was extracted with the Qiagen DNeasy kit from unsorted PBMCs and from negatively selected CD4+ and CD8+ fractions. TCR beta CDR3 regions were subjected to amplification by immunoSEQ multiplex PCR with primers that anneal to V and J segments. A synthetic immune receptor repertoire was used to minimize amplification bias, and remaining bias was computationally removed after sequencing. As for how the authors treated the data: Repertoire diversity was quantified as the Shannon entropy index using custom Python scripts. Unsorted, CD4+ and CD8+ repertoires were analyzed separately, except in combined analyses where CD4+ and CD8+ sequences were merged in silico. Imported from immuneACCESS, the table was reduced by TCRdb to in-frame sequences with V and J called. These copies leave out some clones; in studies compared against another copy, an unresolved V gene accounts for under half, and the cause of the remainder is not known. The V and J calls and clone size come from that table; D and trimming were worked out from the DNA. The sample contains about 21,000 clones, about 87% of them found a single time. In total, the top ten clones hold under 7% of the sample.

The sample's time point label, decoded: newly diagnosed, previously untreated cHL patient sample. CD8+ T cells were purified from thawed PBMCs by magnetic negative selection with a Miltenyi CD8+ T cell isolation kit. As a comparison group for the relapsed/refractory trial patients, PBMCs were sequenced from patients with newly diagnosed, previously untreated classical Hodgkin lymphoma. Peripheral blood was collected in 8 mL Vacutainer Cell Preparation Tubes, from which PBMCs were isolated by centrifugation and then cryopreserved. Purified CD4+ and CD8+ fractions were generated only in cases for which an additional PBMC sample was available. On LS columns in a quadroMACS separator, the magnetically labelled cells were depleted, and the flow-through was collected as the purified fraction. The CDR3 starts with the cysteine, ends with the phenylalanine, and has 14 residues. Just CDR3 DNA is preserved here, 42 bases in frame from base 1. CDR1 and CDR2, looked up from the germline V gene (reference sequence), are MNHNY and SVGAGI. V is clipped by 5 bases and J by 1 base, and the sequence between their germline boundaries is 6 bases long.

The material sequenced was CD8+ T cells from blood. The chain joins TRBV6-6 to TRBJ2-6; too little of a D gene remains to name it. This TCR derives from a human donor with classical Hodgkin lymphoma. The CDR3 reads CASSPRSGANVLTF. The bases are TGTGCCAGCAGTCCGAGATCTGGGGCCAACGTCCTGACTTTC.